Listed below are T cell receptor beta chains from one sample, sequenced in a study of cytomegalovirus exposure and HLA in healthy donors. The data were produced by immunoSEQ multiplex PCR, yet TCRdb's version contains in-frame clones alone and is incomplete. The sample includes about 200,000 clones, 70% of them seen just once. The specimen sequenced was PBMCs. The receptors come from a man aged 40-49 years in good health and CMV-seropositive. Both conserved end residues are part of each CDR3. The D gene is left open where the match is weak. A clone size is listed for some rows: how often the clone was seen (once, few, many), or a class if it is expanded.

TRBJ2-3 | TRBD1 | . | TRBV9 | TGTGCCAGCAGCGATCGACAGGGTACCGATACGCAGTATTTT | CASSDRQGTDTQYF
TRBJ1-2 | TRBD1 | . | TRBV28 | TGTGCCAGCGGTCGGGACAGGGGCCCCTATGGCTACACCTTC | CASGRDRGPYGYTF
TRBJ2-7 | TRBD1 | . | TRBV10-3 | TGTGCCATCAGTGGAGCTTCAGGGGGCCCCGCCTACGAGCAGTACTTC | CAISGASGGPAYEQYF
TRBJ2-7 | . | . | TRBV29-1 | TGCAGCGTTGAAGATCTTCAAGCTGCGCGTGGCAGGTTTACCTACGAGCAGTACTTC | CSVEDLQAARGRFTYEQYF
TRBJ2-3 | . | . | TRBV29-1 | TGCAGCGTTTCAAACCCAGCGGAAACAGATACGCAGTATTTT | CSVSNPAETDTQYF
TRBJ1-2 | TRBD1 | once | TRBV7-9 | TGTGCCAGCAGCAAAGGACAGGGAGCTTACTATGGCTACACCTTC | CASSKGQGAYYGYTF
TRBJ2-7 | . | . | TRBV11-3 | TGTGCCAGCAGCCCGACCGGAGGCTACGAGCAGTACTTC | CASSPTGGYEQYF
TRBJ2-7 | TRBD1 | . | TRBV5-1 | TGCGCCAGCAGCTTCGGACAGGGACAAGGCTACGAGCAGTACTTC | CASSFGQGQGYEQYF
TRBJ2-7 | TRBD1 | few | TRBV5-6 | TGTGCCAGCAGCCCGGGGCCGGACAGGGAACCGAGCGAGCAGTACTTC | CASSPGPDREPSEQYF
TRBJ2-7 | TRBD1 | . | TRBV6-5 | TGTGCCAGCAGTTGGGGACAGGGAGGGTCCTACGAGCAGTACTTC | CASSWGQGGSYEQYF
TRBJ1-2 | . | . | TRBV19 | TGTGCCAGTACCGACATACGGGGAGTTAACTATGGCTACACCTTC | CASTDIRGVNYGYTF
TRBJ2-7 | . | . | TRBV5-1 | TGCGCCAGCAGCTTGGCACAGTCTGATAAGTACTTC | CASSLAQSDKYF
TRBJ2-1 | TRBD1 | . | TRBV6-5 | TGTGCCAGCAGTCGAGGGACAGGGGGGAATGAGCAGTTCTTC | CASSRGTGGNEQFF
TRBJ2-1 | TRBD2 | . | TRBV7-9 | TGTGCCAGCAGCTCCGAGCGGGGGCTGAGGGACAATGAGCAGTTCTTC | CASSSERGLRDNEQFF
TRBJ2-7 | . | few | TRBV23-1 | TGCGCCAGCAGTCAATATCCTAACTCCTACGAGCAGTACTTC | CASSQYPNSYEQYF
TRBJ2-7 | TRBD1 | . | TRBV19 | TGTGCCAGTAGTATAAGGACAGGTTCTGCCTCCTACGAGCAGTACTTC | CASSIRTGSASYEQYF
TRBJ1-1 | . | once | TRBV19 | TGTGCCAGTAGGGGACAAATCTATTGGGACACTGAAGCTTTCTTT | CASRGQIYWDTEAFF
TRBJ1-1 | TRBD1 | . | TRBV14 | TGTGCCAGCAGCCAAGGACAGGGGAGGACTTTCTTT | CASSQGQGRTFF
TRBJ2-7 | TRBD1 | few | TRBV9 | TGTGCCAGCAGCTCCCTGGACAGGGGTTACGAGCAGTACTTC | CASSSLDRGYEQYF
TRBJ1-6 | . | once | TRBV11-2 | TGTGCCAGCAGCTCGGGCAGACAGTATAATTCACCCCTCCACTTT | CASSSGRQYNSPLHF
TRBJ1-5 | TRBD1 | once | TRBV2 | TGTGCCAGCAGTCTGCAGACAGGGAATCAGCCCCAGCATTTT | CASSLQTGNQPQHF
TRBJ2-5 | TRBD2 | . | TRBV5-4 | TGTGCCAGCAGCTTGGGTCCTAGCGGGGGGGGAGAGACCCAGTACTTC | CASSLGPSGGGETQYF
TRBJ2-5 | TRBD2 | . | TRBV7-2 | TGTGCCAGCAGCTGGGGGGGGGTCCTCCGAGAGACCCAGTACTTC | CASSWGGVLRETQYF
TRBJ2-4 | TRBD1 | . | TRBV23-1 | TGCGCCAGCAGTCAATGTAGGACAGGGTCAAACATTCAGTACTTC | CASSQCRTGSNIQYF
TRBJ1-5 | TRBD1 | . | TRBV27 | TGTGCCAGCAGTCCGGGACAGACCCATCAGCCCCAGCATTTT | CASSPGQTHQPQHF
TRBJ1-6 | . | . | TRBV5-1 | TGCGCCAGCAGCTTGGGGTTCGACGGAGCGAGCTCCTATAATTCACCCCTCCACTTT | CASSLGFDGASSYNSPLHF
TRBJ2-1 | TRBD2 | . | TRBV5-1 | TGCGCCAGCAGCCTTAGCGGGGGGGCCACTAGTAGAGAGCAGTTCTTC | CASSLSGGATSREQFF
TRBJ1-1 | . | . | TRBV7-9 | TGTGCCAGCAGGGGGGGGAGTGGGGGCGGGAACACTGAAGCTTTCTTT | CASRGGSGGGNTEAFF
TRBJ2-7 | TRBD2 | . | TRBV7-2 | TGTGCCAGCAGCTTAGGGGTAGCGGGATCCTACGAGCAGTACTTC | CASSLGVAGSYEQYF
TRBJ1-5 | . | . | TRBV6-5 | TGTGCCAGCAGCCGACCGGGGGGGCAGCAGCCCCAGCATTTT | CASSRPGGQQPQHF
TRBJ1-5 | . | few | TRBV6-7 | TGTGCGAGGATCAATCAGCCCCAGCATTTT | CARINQPQHF
TRBJ2-1 | . | once | TRBV9 | TGTGCCAGCAGCCCAGACCCCAGGGGATTCGAGGTCTTC | CASSPDPRGFEVF
TRBJ2-3 | TRBD1 | . | TRBV11-2 | TGTGCCAGCAGCCGAGGGGGACAGGGAGCAGATACGCAGTATTTT | CASSRGGQGADTQYF
TRBJ1-6 | . | . | TRBV7-9 | TGTGCCAGCAGCTCAAGCGCGTGGGAGCAATTTTCACCCCTCCACTTT | CASSSSAWEQFSPLHF
TRBJ2-5 | . | . | TRBV6-1 | TGTGCCAGCAGGGATACAGGGTACCAAGAGACCCAGTACTTC | CASRDTGYQETQYF
TRBJ2-5 | TRBD2 | . | TRBV5-8 | TGTGCCAGCAGCCCTCTGCGGGGGGCCCACGAGACCCAGTACTTC | CASSPLRGAHETQYF
TRBJ2-2 | TRBD2 | once | TRBV11-2 | TGTGCCAGCAGCCCGTCCGCGGGGGGCGCGAACACCGGGGAGCTGTTTTTT | CASSPSAGGANTGELFF
TRBJ1-5 | TRBD1 | . | TRBV19 | TGTGCCAGTAGTTCAACGAGCGGTAGGGGGCGAGGCAATCAGCCCCAGCATTTT | CASSSTSGRGRGNQPQHF
TRBJ1-1 | . | . | TRBV9 | TGTGCCAGCAGCGCGGGGGGGATAAGGACTGAAGCTTTCTTT | CASSAGGIRTEAFF
TRBJ1-3 | . | . | TRBV5-6 | TGTGCCAGCAGCCGTTTGGACAGACTCTCTGGAAACACCATATATTTT | CASSRLDRLSGNTIYF
TRBJ1-4 | . | . | TRBV5-1 | TGCGCCAGCAGCTATGATCCAGGTGAAAAACTGTTTTTT | CASSYDPGEKLFF
TRBJ2-7 | . | . | TRBV12-5 | TGTGCTAGTGGTTTCGGGCGGGCAGGCGGCTTTGAGCAGTACTTC | CASGFGRAGGFEQYF
TRBJ2-5 | TRBD2 | once | TRBV11-2 | TGTGCCAGCAGCTTAGATTTACGGACTAGCGGGGGGGCCGAGCTAGAGACCCAGTACTTC | CASSLDLRTSGGAELETQYF
TRBJ1-1 | TRBD1 | . | TRBV6-1 | TGTGCCACGGACAGGGGGAACACTGAAGCTTTCTTT | CATDRGNTEAFF
TRBJ2-2 | . | . | TRBV21-1 | TGTGCCAGCAGCAAACGACTAGCGCGTAACACCGGGGAGCTGTTTTTT | CASSKRLARNTGELFF
TRBJ1-6 | . | . | TRBV6-1 | TGTGCCAGCAGTGGTCAGGGCTTACTTAATTCACCCCTCCACTTT | CASSGQGLLNSPLHF
TRBJ2-7 | . | . | TRBV15 | TGTGCCACCAGCCCTGGCCAGGGTTACGAGCAGTACTTC | CATSPGQGYEQYF
TRBJ2-1 | TRBD1 | . | TRBV10-3 | TGTGCCTCCCAGGGCGGGGACAGGGATTTTTATGAGCAGTTCTTC | CASQGGDRDFYEQFF
TRBJ1-4 | . | . | TRBV5-8 | TGTGCCAGCAGCTGGGGGCAGGGGTCAACTAATGAAAAACTGTTTTTT | CASSWGQGSTNEKLFF
TRBJ2-5 | . | . | TRBV7-3 | TGTGCCAGCAGCCCCTGGGGGGAAGAAGAGACCCAGTACTTC | CASSPWGEEETQYF
TRBJ2-3 | . | . | TRBV19 | TGTGCCAGTAGGACGGGGTCAGATACGCAGTATTTT | CASRTGSDTQYF
TRBJ2-7 | . | . | TRBV2 | TGTGCCAGCAGTACGGGACAATCTAAGTGGGAGCAGTACTTC | CASSTGQSKWEQYF
TRBJ2-5 | TRBD2 | . | TRBV12-5 | TGTGCTAGTAGTCCGGGACTAGCGGGGGGGCTAGAGACCCAGTACTTC | CASSPGLAGGLETQYF
TRBJ2-5 | TRBD2 | . | TRBV7-9 | TGTGCCAGCAGCTTAGGAGCGGGGGCCGGGCAAGAGACCCAGTACTTC | CASSLGAGAGQETQYF